This T cell receptor beta chain was found in a study of radiotherapy plus CTLA-4 blockade in lung cancer. Study at large: Objective responses were recorded in about 18% of patients, with disease control recorded in around 30%.

Points on this clone: Its antigen remains unidentified.

CTLA-4 blockade with ipilimumab, together with focal radiation, was given to patients with chemo-refractory metastatic non-small-cell lung cancer. The study's findings and limits: Per reports, early blood T cell clone dynamics, plus interferon-beta, forecast response most strongly. In blood, after radiotherapy plus ipilimumab, tumor-derived TCR clones expanded.

Trimming took off 5 bases at V and 6 bases at J, with 8 bases between the two ends. Germline V gives CDR1 MNHEY, CDR2 SVGAGI. The length of the CDR3 is 12 residues. Clones were read by immunoSEQ multiplex PCR, and TCRdb kept only the in-frame ones, dropping some. The table records more than 90,000 clones, approximately 80% of them present only once. Sequencing used peripheral blood, obtained from a patient treated with radiotherapy plus ipilimumab. This clonotype was obtained from a human donor with non-small cell lung cancer that progressed on radiotherapy plus ipilimumab. Some clones in this sample may be carry-over from other donors' samples. This rearrangement joins TRBV6-5 to TRBJ1-5, with D perhaps matching TRBD1 (5 bases). The CDR3 loop reads CASSTRGQPQHF. The CDR3, as DNA: TGTGCCAGCAGTACTAGGGGTCAGCCCCAGCATTTT.